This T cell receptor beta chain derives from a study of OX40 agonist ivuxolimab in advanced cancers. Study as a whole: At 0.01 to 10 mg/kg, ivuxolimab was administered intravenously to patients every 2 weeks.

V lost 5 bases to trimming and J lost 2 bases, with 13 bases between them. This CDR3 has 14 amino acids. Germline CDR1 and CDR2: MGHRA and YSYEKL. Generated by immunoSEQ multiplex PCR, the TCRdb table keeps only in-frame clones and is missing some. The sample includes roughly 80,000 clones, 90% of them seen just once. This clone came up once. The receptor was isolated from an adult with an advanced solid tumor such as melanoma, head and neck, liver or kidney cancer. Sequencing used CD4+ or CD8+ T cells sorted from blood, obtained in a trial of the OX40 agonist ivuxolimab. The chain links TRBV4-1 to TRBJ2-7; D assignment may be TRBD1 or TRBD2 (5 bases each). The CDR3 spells CASSVRDGAYEQYF. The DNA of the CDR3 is TGCGCCAGCAGCGTAAGGGACGGAGCCTACGAGCAGTACTTC.